These 11 T cell receptor beta chains were all obtained from the same sample, sequenced in a study of beta chain features in type 1 diabetes. The authors reverse transcribed all of the isolated RNA, so sequencing captured expressed TCRB transcripts. Data came from immunoSEQ multiplex PCR; TCRdb stores just in-frame clones and leaves some out. The table shows approximately 120,000 clones, with almost 40% occurring only once. The specimen sequenced was stem cell memory CD4+ T cells from blood. All receptors come from a young woman in good health.

The chain couples TRBV6-1 to TRBJ2-7; D might be TRBD1 (6 bases). CDR3 length: 13 residues. The V end was cut by 6 bases, the J end by 0 bases, with 9 bases between. Germline V lookup: CDR1 MNHNS, CDR2 SASEGT. The CDR3: CASRKDSSYEQYF. In DNA, the CDR3 is TGTGCCAGCAGGAAGGACAGCTCCTACGAGCAGTACTTC.

J is TRBJ1-1 and V is TRBV9; D uncertain. The CDR3 consists of 13 residues. The V and J ends lost 3 bases and 1 base respectively, with 7 bases between them. Germline V CDR1 and CDR2: SGDLS, YYNGEE. The CDR3 DNA follows: TGTGCCAGCAGCGACCCGAGGAACACTGAAGCTTTCTTT. This gives the protein CASSDPRNTEAFF.

The sample holds one count of this clone. V usage is TRBV7-2 and J usage is TRBJ2-5; D may be TRBD1 (6 bases). Germline V gene sequence: CDR1 SGHTA, CDR2 FQGNSA. Trimming cost V 3 bases and J 2 bases, with 7 bases left between them. The CDR3 is 13 residues long. The CDR3: CASSFGQQETQYF. In DNA form, the CDR3 reads TGTGCCAGCAGCTTTGGACAGCAAGAGACCCAGTACTTC.

The V and J genes are TRBV10-2 and TRBJ1-1; no clear D gene. Per the germline V gene, CDR1 is WSHSY and CDR2 is SAAADI. The CDR3 runs to 14 residues. Trimming took off 5 bases at V and 3 bases at J, with 13 bases between the two ends. CDR3 amino acids: CASSLRGFYTEAFF. DNA of the CDR3: TGCGCCAGCAGTCTAAGAGGTTTTTACACTGAAGCTTTCTTT.

The chain couples TRBV5-1 to TRBJ1-2, with 8 bases identical to TRBD1. The length of the CDR3 is 13 residues. Germline CDR1 and CDR2: SGHRS and YFSETQ. J was trimmed by 4 bases and V by 4 bases; bases with no gene match: 3. CDR3 loop: CASSQGTGYGYTF. The CDR3 DNA is TGCGCCAGCAGCCAGGGGACAGGCTATGGCTACACCTTC.

The chain is built from TRBV28 and TRBJ2-5, with 7 bases identical to TRBD1. Germline CDR1 MDHEN, CDR2 SYDVKM. This CDR3 contains 14 residues. With V trimmed by 3 bases and J by 5 bases, 6 bases remained unmatched. CDR3 bases: TGTGCCAGCAGTTTTCGACAGGGTTGGGAGACCCAGTACTTC. It yields the protein CASSFRQGWETQYF.

This clone was seen a few times. The genes are TRBV9 and TRBJ2-7; TRBD1 agrees at 9 bases. CDR3 length: 15 amino acids. The trim removed 1 base at V and 5 bases at J, leaving 7 bases unmatched. Germline lookup yields CDR1 SGDLS and CDR2 YYNGEE. The CDR3 DNA is TGTGCCAGCAGCGTATCCGGGACAGGGCTCGACGAGCAGTACTTC. Translated, it gives CASSVSGTGLDEQYF. The whole variable domain, filled in from reference TRBV9 and TRBJ2-7, reads DSGVTQTPKHLITATGQRVTLRCSPRSGDLSVYWYQQSLDQGLQFLIQYYNGEERAKGNILERFSAQQFPDLHSELNLSSLELGDSALYFCASSVSGTGLDEQYFGPGTRLTVT.

V gene TRBV5-1 combines with J gene TRBJ1-1; D remains ambiguous. The CDR3 is 15 residues long. CDR1 is SGHRS, CDR2 YFSETQ, per germline. Trimming cost V 4 bases and J 1 base, with 14 bases left between them. The CDR3 here is CASSLLGEGNTEAFF. The CDR3 region has the DNA TGCGCCAGCAGCCTTCTCGGGGAGGGGAACACTGAAGCTTTCTTT.

The chain has TRBV30 and TRBJ1-2; 9 nucleotides agree with TRBD1. This CDR3 region has 16 residues. Germline V gives CDR1 GTSNPN, CDR2 SVGIG (reference sequence). V was clipped by 1 base and J by 3 bases; unmatched bases: 9. The CDR3 here is CAWSAGQGRRYYGYTF. CDR3 bases: TGTGCCTGGAGTGCAGGACAGGGGCGCCGGTACTATGGCTACACCTTC.

The CDR3 here is CASSQDGRGYEQYF. The DNA for the CDR3 is TGCGCCAGCAGCCAAGATGGGCGGGGTTACGAGCAGTACTTC. V gene TRBV4-3 combines with J gene TRBJ2-7, with D possibly being TRBD2 (6 bases). The CDR3 consists of 14 residues. Between the trimmed V and J ends, which lost 0 bases and 4 bases, there was a span of 10 bases. Germline CDR1 reads LGHNA; CDR2 reads YSLEER.

The rearrangement joins TRBV6-5 to TRBJ2-5; 7 bases line up with TRBD2. V shed 6 bases and J 4 bases; nucleotides not matched to a gene: 11. CDR3 size: 15 residues. CDR1 MNHEY and CDR2 SVGAGI come from the germline V gene. CDR3 nucleotide sequence: TGTGCCAGCAGCCAAGAAGCGGGACGAGGAGAGACCCAGTACTTC. Protein product: CASSQEAGRGETQYF.